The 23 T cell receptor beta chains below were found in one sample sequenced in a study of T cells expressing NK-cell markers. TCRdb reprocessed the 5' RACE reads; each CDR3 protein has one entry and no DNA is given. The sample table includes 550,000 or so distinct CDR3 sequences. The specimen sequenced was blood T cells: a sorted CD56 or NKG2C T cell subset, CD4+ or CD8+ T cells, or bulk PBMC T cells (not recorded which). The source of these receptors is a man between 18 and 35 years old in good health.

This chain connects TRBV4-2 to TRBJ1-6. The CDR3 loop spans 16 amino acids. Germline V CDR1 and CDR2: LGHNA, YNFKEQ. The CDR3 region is CASSQDPGSHNSPLHF.

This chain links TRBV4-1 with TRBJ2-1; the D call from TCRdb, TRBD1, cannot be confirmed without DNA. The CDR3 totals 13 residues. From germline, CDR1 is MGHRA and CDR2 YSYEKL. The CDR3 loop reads CASSQEGRDDRFF.

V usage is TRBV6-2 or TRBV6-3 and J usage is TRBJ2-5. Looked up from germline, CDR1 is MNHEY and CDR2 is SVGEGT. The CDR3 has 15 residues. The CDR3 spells CASSYSKQHEETQYF.

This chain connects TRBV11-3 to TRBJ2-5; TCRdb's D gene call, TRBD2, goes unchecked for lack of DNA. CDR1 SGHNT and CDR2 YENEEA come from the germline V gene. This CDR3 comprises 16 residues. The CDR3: CASSARGGGVRETQYF.

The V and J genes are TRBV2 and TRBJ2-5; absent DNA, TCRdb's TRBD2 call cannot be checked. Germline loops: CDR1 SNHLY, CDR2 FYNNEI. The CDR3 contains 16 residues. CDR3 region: CASGGGTSGSGETQYF.

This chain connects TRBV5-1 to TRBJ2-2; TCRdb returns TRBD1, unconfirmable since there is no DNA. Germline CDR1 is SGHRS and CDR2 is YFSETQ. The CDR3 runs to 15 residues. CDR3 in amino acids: CASRYMSRPTGELFF.

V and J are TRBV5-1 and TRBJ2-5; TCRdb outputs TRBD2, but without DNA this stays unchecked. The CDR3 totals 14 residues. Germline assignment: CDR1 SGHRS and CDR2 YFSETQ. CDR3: CASSFGTLQETQYF. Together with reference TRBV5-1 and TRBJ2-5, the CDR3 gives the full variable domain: KAGVTQTPRYLIKTRGQQVTLSCSPISGHRSVSWYQQTPGQGLQFLFEYFSETQRNKGNFPGRFSGRQFSNSRSEMNVSTLELGDSALYLCASSFGTLQETQYFGPGTRLLVL.

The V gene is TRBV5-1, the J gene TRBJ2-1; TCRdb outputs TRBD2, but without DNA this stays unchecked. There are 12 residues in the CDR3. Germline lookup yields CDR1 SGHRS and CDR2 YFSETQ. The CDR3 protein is CASSLEASRQFF.

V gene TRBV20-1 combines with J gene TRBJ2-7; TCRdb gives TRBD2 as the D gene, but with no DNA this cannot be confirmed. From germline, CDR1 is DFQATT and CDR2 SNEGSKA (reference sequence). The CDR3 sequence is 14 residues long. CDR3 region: CSARVGLVTAEQYF.

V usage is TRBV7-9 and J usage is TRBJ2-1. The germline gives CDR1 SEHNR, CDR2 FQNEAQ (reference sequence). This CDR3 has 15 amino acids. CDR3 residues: CASSLAGGLGGEQFF.

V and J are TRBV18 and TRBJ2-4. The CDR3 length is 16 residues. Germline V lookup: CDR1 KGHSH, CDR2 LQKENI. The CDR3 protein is CASSPPVGGAKNIQYF.

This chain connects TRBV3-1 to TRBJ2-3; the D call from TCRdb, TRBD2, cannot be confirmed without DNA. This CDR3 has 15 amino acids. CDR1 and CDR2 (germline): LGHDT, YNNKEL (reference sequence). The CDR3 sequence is CASSQPSGRADTQYF.

The CDR3 is CAIYQDEDSPLHF. The genes are TRBV7-8 and TRBJ1-6. There are 13 residues in the CDR3. The germline V gene encodes CDR1 SGHVS and CDR2 FQNEAQ.

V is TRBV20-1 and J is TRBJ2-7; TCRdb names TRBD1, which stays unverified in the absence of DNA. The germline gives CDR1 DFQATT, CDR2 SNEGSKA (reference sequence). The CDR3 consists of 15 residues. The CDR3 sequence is CSARAPGQGKFEQYF.

The CDR3 protein is CASSLDSGIQETQYF. The gene calls are TRBV7-9 and TRBJ2-5; lacking DNA, the TRBD1 call made by TCRdb goes unchecked. The CDR3 runs to 15 residues. Germline assignment: CDR1 SEHNR and CDR2 FQNEAQ (reference sequence).

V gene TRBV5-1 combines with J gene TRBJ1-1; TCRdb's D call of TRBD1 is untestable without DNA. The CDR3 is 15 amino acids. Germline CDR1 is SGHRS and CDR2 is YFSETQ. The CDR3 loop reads CASSPGQAMNTEAFF.

CDR3 amino acids: CASKGSGRVEQFF. The chain recombines TRBV12-3 or TRBV12-4 with TRBJ2-1; TCRdb reports TRBD2, a call that lacks DNA to check it against. There are 13 residues in the CDR3.

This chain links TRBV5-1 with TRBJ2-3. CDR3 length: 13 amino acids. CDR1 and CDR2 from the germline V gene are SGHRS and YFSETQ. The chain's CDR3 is CASSLAEGDTQYF.

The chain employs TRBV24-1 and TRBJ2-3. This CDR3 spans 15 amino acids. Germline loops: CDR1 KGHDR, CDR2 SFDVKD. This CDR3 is CATSDLRDYTDTQYF.

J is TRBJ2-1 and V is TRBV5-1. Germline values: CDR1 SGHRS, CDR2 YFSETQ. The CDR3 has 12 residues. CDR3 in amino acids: CASSVDWFEQFF.

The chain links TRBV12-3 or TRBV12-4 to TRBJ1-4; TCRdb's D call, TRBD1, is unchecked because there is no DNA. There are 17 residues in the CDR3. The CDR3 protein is CASSTGTGSATNEKLFF.

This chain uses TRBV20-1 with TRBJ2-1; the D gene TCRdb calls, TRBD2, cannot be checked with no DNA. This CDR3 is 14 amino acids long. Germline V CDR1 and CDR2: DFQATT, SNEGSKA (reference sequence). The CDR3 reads CSAKGLAGTNEQFF.

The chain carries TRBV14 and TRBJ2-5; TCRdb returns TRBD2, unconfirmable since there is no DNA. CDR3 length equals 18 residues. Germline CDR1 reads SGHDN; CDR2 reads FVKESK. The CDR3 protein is CASSQDGPILAIQETQYF. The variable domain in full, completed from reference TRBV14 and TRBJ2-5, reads EAGVTQFPSHSVIEKGQTVTLRCDPISGHDNLYWYRRVMGKEIKFLLHFVKESKQDESGMPNNRFLAERTGGTYSTLKVQPAELEDSGVYFCASSQDGPILAIQETQYFGPGTRLLVL.